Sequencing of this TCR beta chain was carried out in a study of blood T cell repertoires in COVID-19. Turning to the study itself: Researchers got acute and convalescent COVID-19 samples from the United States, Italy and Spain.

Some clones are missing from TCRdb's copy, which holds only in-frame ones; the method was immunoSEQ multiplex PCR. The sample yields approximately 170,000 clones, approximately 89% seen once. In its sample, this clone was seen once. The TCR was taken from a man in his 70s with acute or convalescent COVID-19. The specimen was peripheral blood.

CDR3 sequence: CASSPLGTGEGGEQYF. In DNA, the CDR3 is TGTGCCAGCAGCCCTCTCGGGACAGGGGAGGGTGGCGAGCAGTACTTC. J is TRBJ2-7 and V is TRBV5-6; 10 bases map to TRBD1. CDR3 length: 16 amino acids. Germline V lookup: CDR1 SGHDT, CDR2 YYEEEE. The junction had 13 bases not matched to a gene; V was cut back by 4 bases and J by 6 bases.